This is a list of T cell receptor beta chains from one sample in a study of T cells in localized non-small cell lung cancer. Assay: immunoSEQ multiplex PCR; the TCRdb copy retains only in-frame clones and omits some. The sample holds 90,000 to 100,000 clones, approximately 91% seen once. Here the sequenced sample was PBMCs, taken before any cancer treatment. These receptors came from a woman aged 35 to 75 with stage II squamous cell lung carcinoma. Each CDR3 is given with its conserved first and last residue. D genes are given only for firm matches. Clone size is stated in some rows and not others, as once, few, many or a class when expanded.

v_call: TRBV5-1; clone_size: .; j_call: TRBJ1-2; d_call: .; cdr3_nt: TGCGCCAGCAGCTTGGAGACGAGGCCCAATAACTATGGCTACACCTTC; cdr3_aa: CASSLETRPNNYGYTF
v_call: TRBV7-6; clone_size: .; j_call: TRBJ1-5; d_call: TRBD1; cdr3_nt: TGTGCCAGCAGCTGGGGGACAGGGACTAATCAGCCCCAGCATTTT; cdr3_aa: CASSWGTGTNQPQHF
v_call: TRBV10-3; clone_size: .; j_call: TRBJ1-5; d_call: TRBD1; cdr3_nt: TGTGCCATCAGCCTGGAAGACAGGGGCCATCAGCCCCAGCATTTT; cdr3_aa: CAISLEDRGHQPQHF
v_call: TRBV7-7; clone_size: .; j_call: TRBJ2-5; d_call: TRBD2; cdr3_nt: TGTGCTAGCAGCATAGGACTAGTCGAAGAGACCCAGTACTTC; cdr3_aa: CASSIGLVEETQYF
v_call: TRBV27; clone_size: .; j_call: TRBJ2-2; d_call: TRBD2; cdr3_nt: TGTGCCAGCAGCCTCACTCGGACTAGCGGAGCGAACACCGGGGAGCTGTTTTTT; cdr3_aa: CASSLTRTSGANTGELFF
v_call: TRBV6-6; clone_size: .; j_call: TRBJ1-5; d_call: TRBD1; cdr3_nt: TGTGCCAGCAGTCGCCAGAATCAGGGGGGGGATCAGCCCCAGCATTTT; cdr3_aa: CASSRQNQGGDQPQHF
v_call: TRBV27; clone_size: .; j_call: TRBJ2-3; d_call: TRBD2; cdr3_nt: TGTGCCAGCAGCACCACCGGACTAGCGGGGGTTGGAGATACGCAGTATTTT; cdr3_aa: CASSTTGLAGVGDTQYF
v_call: TRBV25-1; clone_size: once; j_call: TRBJ2-1; d_call: .; cdr3_nt: TGTGCCAGCAGTGAAACTGGCTACAATGAGCAGTTCTTC; cdr3_aa: CASSETGYNEQFF
v_call: TRBV6-4; clone_size: .; j_call: TRBJ1-2; d_call: .; cdr3_nt: TGTGCCAGCAGTATTACGCCGAACTATGGCTACACCTTC; cdr3_aa: CASSITPNYGYTF
v_call: TRBV7-9; clone_size: .; j_call: TRBJ2-2; d_call: .; cdr3_nt: TGTGCCAGCAGCTTTGGCGACCCGAACACCGGGGAGCTGTTTTTT; cdr3_aa: CASSFGDPNTGELFF
v_call: TRBV5-4; clone_size: .; j_call: TRBJ2-7; d_call: .; cdr3_nt: TGTGCCAGCAGCTTGGATGGGGGGTCCTCCTACGAGCAGTACTTC; cdr3_aa: CASSLDGGSSYEQYF
v_call: TRBV28; clone_size: .; j_call: TRBJ1-1; d_call: .; cdr3_nt: TGTGCCAGCAGTTTAGTCGGCACTGAAGCTTTCTTT; cdr3_aa: CASSLVGTEAFF
v_call: TRBV6-6; clone_size: .; j_call: TRBJ2-7; d_call: .; cdr3_nt: TGTGCCAGCTTAACCCCTCCGTCCTACGAGCAGTACTTC; cdr3_aa: CASLTPPSYEQYF
v_call: TRBV7-6; clone_size: .; j_call: TRBJ2-7; d_call: TRBD1; cdr3_nt: TGTGCCAGCAGCTTGGCTTGGGACAGGGTTTACGAGCAGTACTTC; cdr3_aa: CASSLAWDRVYEQYF
v_call: TRBV29-1; clone_size: .; j_call: TRBJ2-1; d_call: TRBD2; cdr3_nt: TGCAGCGTCCTAGCGGTTACCTACAATGAGCAGTTCTTC; cdr3_aa: CSVLAVTYNEQFF
v_call: TRBV5-1; clone_size: .; j_call: TRBJ2-2; d_call: .; cdr3_nt: TGCGCCAGCAGCTTGGCAGGGGCTGCTGGCACCGGGGAGCTGTTTTTT; cdr3_aa: CASSLAGAAGTGELFF
v_call: TRBV27; clone_size: .; j_call: TRBJ2-7; d_call: TRBD1; cdr3_nt: TGTGCCAGCAGGCCCGGACAGGCCCCTTCGGGCGAGCAGTACTTC; cdr3_aa: CASRPGQAPSGEQYF
v_call: TRBV4-2; clone_size: .; j_call: TRBJ1-2; d_call: .; cdr3_nt: TGTGCCAGCAGCCCCCGGGACATCGTTAACTATGGCTACACCTTC; cdr3_aa: CASSPRDIVNYGYTF
v_call: TRBV19; clone_size: .; j_call: TRBJ2-2; d_call: .; cdr3_nt: TGTGCCAGTAGTGTCCCGGGCACCGGGGAGCTGTTTTTT; cdr3_aa: CASSVPGTGELFF
v_call: TRBV6-5; clone_size: .; j_call: TRBJ2-6; d_call: .; cdr3_nt: TGTGCCAGCAGTCTACAGGGGGCCAACGTCCTGACTTTC; cdr3_aa: CASSLQGANVLTF
v_call: TRBV13; clone_size: .; j_call: TRBJ1-4; d_call: TRBD1; cdr3_nt: TGTGCCAGCAGCCTGCGGACAGGCAATGAAAAACTGTTTTTT; cdr3_aa: CASSLRTGNEKLFF
v_call: TRBV30; clone_size: few; j_call: TRBJ1-2; d_call: .; cdr3_nt: TGTGCCTGGTCCCACGGGAGGACTAACTATGGCTACACCTTC; cdr3_aa: CAWSHGRTNYGYTF
v_call: TRBV27; clone_size: .; j_call: TRBJ2-2; d_call: .; cdr3_nt: TGTGCCAGCAGATATTGGGGGGGCAACACCGGGGAGCTGTTTTTT; cdr3_aa: CASRYWGGNTGELFF
v_call: TRBV13; clone_size: .; j_call: TRBJ2-7; d_call: .; cdr3_nt: TGTGCCAGCAGCTTAAGGGGGGCAGGGAGCTCCTACGAGCAGTACTTC; cdr3_aa: CASSLRGAGSSYEQYF
v_call: TRBV27; clone_size: few; j_call: TRBJ2-2; d_call: .; cdr3_nt: TGTGCCAGCAGTTTGGCGGACGGAGAGCTGTTTTTT; cdr3_aa: CASSLADGELFF
v_call: TRBV7-9; clone_size: .; j_call: TRBJ2-1; d_call: TRBD1; cdr3_nt: TGTGCCAGCAGTTCTCCTCGACAGGGGGCAAACAATGAGCAGTTCTTC; cdr3_aa: CASSSPRQGANNEQFF
v_call: TRBV7-2; clone_size: .; j_call: TRBJ1-4; d_call: .; cdr3_nt: TGTGCCAGCAGCTTAGTAGGGACTGCTAATAATGAAAAACTGTTTTTT; cdr3_aa: CASSLVGTANNEKLFF
v_call: TRBV7-2; clone_size: .; j_call: TRBJ2-7; d_call: TRBD1; cdr3_nt: TGTGCCAGCAGGACTACCGGGACAGCCTACGAGCAGTACTTC; cdr3_aa: CASRTTGTAYEQYF
v_call: TRBV25-1; clone_size: .; j_call: TRBJ2-6; d_call: .; cdr3_nt: TGTGCCAGCAGTGAGTCCGGGGCTGGGGCCAACGTCCTGACTTTC; cdr3_aa: CASSESGAGANVLTF
v_call: TRBV27; clone_size: .; j_call: TRBJ2-5; d_call: TRBD1; cdr3_nt: TGTGCCAGCAGTGCCCGGGACAGCCATCCGACCCAGTACTTC; cdr3_aa: CASSARDSHPTQYF
v_call: TRBV5-4; clone_size: .; j_call: TRBJ2-7; d_call: .; cdr3_nt: TGTGCCAGCAGCTTGTCTGTCAACTACGAGCAGTACTTC; cdr3_aa: CASSLSVNYEQYF
v_call: TRBV6-1; clone_size: .; j_call: TRBJ2-1; d_call: TRBD2; cdr3_nt: TGTGCCAGCAGTACCGGACTAGCGTCTTTGGAGCAGTTCTTC; cdr3_aa: CASSTGLASLEQFF
v_call: TRBV2; clone_size: .; j_call: TRBJ1-1; d_call: TRBD1; cdr3_nt: TGTGTCAGCAGCGTCAGGGGGGACACTGAAGCTTTCTTT; cdr3_aa: CVSSVRGDTEAFF
v_call: TRBV19; clone_size: .; j_call: TRBJ2-3; d_call: TRBD2; cdr3_nt: TGTGCCAGTAGTCGCACCGGGACTACGTTCACAGATACGCAGTATTTT; cdr3_aa: CASSRTGTTFTDTQYF
v_call: TRBV6-1; clone_size: .; j_call: TRBJ1-4; d_call: TRBD1; cdr3_nt: TGTGCCAGCAGATCGACAGGGAGAGAAAAACTGTTTTTT; cdr3_aa: CASRSTGREKLFF
v_call: TRBV10-2; clone_size: .; j_call: TRBJ2-7; d_call: TRBD1; cdr3_nt: TGCGCCAGCAGTGCTTTGGGACAGGGGGGCTACGAGCAGTACTTC; cdr3_aa: CASSALGQGGYEQYF